In its sample, the clone carrying this T cell receptor beta chain was seen once. Its antigen is as yet unknown. Separate from the approximately 670-subject first cohort, the roughly 120-subject validation cohort was the one that the donors belonged to. TCRdb's copy holds only in-frame clones and misses some; the assay was immunoSEQ multiplex PCR. Of more than 85,000 clones listed, about 94% are singletons. The data were obtained in a study of cytomegalovirus exposure and HLA in healthy donors. About the study: The roughly 130 validation repertoires were reported in a later analysis to have been generated on the same platform as the roughly 720 first-cohort repertoires.

Overall study findings and caveats: That first-cohort TCR clusters tended to co-occur in the 130 or so validation repertoires was found in a later analysis. Cytomegalovirus-associated TCR beta chains were listed, numbering 150 to 200.

Input material: PBMCs. The source is a woman aged 18-35 years in good health and CMV-seronegative.

The DNA for the CDR3 is TGCGCCAGCAGCTTAAGGGACACTCCCTACAATGAGCAGTTCTTC. It encodes CASSLRDTPYNEQFF. This rearrangement joins TRBV5-1 to TRBJ2-1; possibly TRBD1 for D (6 bases). The CDR3 runs to 15 residues. Looked up from germline, CDR1 is SGHRS and CDR2 is YFSETQ. V was cut by 2 bases and J by 2 bases, with 11 bases left in between.